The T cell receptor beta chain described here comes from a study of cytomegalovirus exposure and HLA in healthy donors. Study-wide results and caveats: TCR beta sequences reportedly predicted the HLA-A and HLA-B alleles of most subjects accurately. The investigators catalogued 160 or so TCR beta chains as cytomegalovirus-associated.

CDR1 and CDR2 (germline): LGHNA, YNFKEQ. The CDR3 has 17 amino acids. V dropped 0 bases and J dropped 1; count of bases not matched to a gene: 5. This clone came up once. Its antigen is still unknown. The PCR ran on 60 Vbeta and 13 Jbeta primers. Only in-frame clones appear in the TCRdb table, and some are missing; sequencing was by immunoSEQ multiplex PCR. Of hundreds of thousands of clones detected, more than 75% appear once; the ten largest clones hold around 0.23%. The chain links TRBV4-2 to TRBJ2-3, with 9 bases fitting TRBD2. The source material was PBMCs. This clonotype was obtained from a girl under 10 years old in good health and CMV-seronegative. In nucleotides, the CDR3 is TGTGCCAGCAGCCAAGAAGTCGCGGGGGGGCGCACAGATACGCAGTATTTT. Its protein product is CASSQEVAGGRTDTQYF.